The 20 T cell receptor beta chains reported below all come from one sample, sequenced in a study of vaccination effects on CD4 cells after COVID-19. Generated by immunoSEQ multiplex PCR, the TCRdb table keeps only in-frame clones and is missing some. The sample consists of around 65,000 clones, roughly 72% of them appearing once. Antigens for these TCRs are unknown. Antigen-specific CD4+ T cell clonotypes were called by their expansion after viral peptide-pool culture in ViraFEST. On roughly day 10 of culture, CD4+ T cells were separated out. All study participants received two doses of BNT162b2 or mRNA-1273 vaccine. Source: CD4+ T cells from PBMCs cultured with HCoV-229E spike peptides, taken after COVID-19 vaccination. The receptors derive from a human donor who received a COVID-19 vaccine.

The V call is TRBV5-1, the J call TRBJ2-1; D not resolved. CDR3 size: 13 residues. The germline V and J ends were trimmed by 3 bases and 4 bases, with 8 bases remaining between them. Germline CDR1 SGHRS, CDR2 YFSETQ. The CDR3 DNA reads TGCGCCAGCAGCTGGAACGGGTACAATGAGCAGTTCTTC. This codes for CASSWNGYNEQFF.

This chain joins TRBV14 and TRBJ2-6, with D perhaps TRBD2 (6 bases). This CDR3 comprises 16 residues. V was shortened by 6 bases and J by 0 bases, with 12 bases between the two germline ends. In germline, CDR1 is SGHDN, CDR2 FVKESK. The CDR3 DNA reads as TGTGCCAGCAGGCGCGGGGCCCCCTCTGGGGCCAACGTCCTGACTTTC. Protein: CASRRGAPSGANVLTF.

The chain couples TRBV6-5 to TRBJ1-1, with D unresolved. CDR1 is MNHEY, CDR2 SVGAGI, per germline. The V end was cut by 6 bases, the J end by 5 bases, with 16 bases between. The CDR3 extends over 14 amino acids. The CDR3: CASRPYLGSTEAFF. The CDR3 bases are TGTGCCAGCAGACCGTACTTGGGAAGTACTGAAGCTTTCTTT.

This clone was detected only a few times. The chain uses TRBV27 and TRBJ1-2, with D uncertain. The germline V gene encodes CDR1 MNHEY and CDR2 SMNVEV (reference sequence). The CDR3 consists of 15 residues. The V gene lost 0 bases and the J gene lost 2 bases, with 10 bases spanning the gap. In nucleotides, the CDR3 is TGTGCCAGCAGTTTATCGGCGGCTTTGAACTATGGCTACACCTTC. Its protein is CASSLSAALNYGYTF.

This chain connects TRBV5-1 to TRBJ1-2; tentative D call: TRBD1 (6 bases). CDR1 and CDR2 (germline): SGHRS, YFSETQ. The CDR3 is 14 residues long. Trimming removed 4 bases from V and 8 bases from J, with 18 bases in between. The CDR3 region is CASSIRGGEYGYTF. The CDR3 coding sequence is TGCGCCAGCAGCATCAGGGGTGGTGAATACGGCTACACCTTC.

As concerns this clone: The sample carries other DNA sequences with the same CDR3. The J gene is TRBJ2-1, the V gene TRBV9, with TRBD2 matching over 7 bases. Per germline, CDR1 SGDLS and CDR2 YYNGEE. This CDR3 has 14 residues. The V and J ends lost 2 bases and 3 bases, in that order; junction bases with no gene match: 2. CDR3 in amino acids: CASSVGGSYNEQFF. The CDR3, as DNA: TGTGCCAGCAGCGTGGGGGGGAGCTACAATGAGCAGTTCTTC.

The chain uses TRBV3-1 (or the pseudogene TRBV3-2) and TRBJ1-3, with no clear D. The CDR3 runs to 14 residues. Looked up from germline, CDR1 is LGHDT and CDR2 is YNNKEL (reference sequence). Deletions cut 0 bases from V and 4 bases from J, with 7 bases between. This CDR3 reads CASSQDLQGNTIYF. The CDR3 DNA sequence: TGTGCCAGCAGCCAAGATCTGCAAGGAAACACCATATATTTT.

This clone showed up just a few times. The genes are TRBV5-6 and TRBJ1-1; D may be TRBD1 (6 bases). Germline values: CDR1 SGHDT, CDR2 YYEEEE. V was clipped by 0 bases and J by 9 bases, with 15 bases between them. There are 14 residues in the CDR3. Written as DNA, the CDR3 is TGTGCCAGCAGCTTGGCCCCGGGGGCGATCCAAGCTTTCTTT. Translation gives CASSLAPGAIQAFF.

CDR3 in amino acids: CASSLGQGRYEQYV. The CDR3 nucleotides are TGCGCCAGCAGCTTGGGGCAGGGGCGCTACGAGCAGTACGTC. This chain joins TRBV5-1 and TRBJ2-7; D is possibly TRBD1 (6 bases). V was clipped by 0 bases and J by 3 bases, with 10 bases between them. Germline CDR1 SGHRS, CDR2 YFSETQ. The CDR3 totals 14 residues.

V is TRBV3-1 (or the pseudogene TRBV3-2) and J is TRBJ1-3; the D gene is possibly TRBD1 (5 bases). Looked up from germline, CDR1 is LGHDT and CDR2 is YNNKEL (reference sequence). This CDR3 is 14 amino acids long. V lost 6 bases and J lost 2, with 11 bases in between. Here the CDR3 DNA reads TGTGCCAGCAGAGAATGGGGGACTGGAAACACCATATATTTT. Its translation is CASREWGTGNTIYF.

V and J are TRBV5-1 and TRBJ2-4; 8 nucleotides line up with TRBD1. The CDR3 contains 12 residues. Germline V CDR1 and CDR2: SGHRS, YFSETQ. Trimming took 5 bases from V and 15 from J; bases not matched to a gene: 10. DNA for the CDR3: TGCGCCAGCAGTTCCGGACAGGGTTTTGTGTACTTC. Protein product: CASSSGQGFVYF.

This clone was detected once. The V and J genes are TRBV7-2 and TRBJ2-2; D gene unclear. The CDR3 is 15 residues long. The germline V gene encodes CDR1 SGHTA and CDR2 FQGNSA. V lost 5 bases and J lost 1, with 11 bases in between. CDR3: CASSIRSGNTGELFF. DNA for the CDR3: TGTGCCAGCAGCATCAGGTCCGGGAACACCGGGGAGCTGTTTTTT.

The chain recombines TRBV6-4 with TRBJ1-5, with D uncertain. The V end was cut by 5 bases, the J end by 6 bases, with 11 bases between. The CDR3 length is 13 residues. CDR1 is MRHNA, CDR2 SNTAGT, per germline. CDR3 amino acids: CASSREPLQPQHF. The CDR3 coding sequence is TGTGCCAGCAGTCGGGAGCCCCTTCAGCCCCAGCATTTT.

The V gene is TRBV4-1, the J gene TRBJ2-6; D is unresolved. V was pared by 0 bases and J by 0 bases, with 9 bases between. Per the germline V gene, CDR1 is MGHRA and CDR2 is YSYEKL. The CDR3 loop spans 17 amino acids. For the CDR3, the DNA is TGCGCCAGCAGCCAAGAGGCCAGCTTCTCTGGGGCCAACGTCCTGACTTTC. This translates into CASSQEASFSGANVLTF.

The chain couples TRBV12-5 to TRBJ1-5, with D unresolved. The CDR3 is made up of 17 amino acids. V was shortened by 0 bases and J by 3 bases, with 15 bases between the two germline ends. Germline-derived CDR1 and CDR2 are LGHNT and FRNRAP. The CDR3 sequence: CASGLVSGGVINQPQHF. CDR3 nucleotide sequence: TGTGCTAGTGGTTTGGTAAGTGGTGGTGTTATCAATCAGCCCCAGCATTTT.

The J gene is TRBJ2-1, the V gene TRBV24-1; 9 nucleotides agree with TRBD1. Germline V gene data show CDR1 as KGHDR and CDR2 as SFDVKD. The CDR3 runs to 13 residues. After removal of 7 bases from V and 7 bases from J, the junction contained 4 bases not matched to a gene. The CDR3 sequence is CATRTTGGNEQFF. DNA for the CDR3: TGTGCCACCAGAACGACAGGGGGGAATGAGCAGTTCTTC.

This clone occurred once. The CDR3 DNA is TGTGCCACCAGCAGGAGGGACAGGAACACTGAAGCTTTCTTT. Protein sequence: CATSRRDRNTEAFF. The chain joins TRBV15 to TRBJ1-1; 7 bases are shared with TRBD1. In germline, CDR1 is LNHNV, CDR2 YYDKDF (reference sequence). V was pared by 3 bases and J by 1 base, with 2 bases of the junction left unmatched. The CDR3 is 14 residues long.

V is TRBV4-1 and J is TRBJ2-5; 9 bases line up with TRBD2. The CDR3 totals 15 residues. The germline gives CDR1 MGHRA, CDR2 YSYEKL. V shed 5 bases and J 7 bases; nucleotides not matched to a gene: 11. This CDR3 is CASSFSGGGGGTQYF. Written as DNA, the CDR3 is TGCGCCAGCAGCTTTAGCGGGGGTGGTGGCGGGACCCAGTACTTC.

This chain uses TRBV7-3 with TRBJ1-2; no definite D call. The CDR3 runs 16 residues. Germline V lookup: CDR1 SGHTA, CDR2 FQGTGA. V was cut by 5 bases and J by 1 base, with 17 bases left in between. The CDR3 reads CASSPLPSFVNYGYTF. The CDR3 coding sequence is TGTGCCAGCAGCCCACTTCCCTCCTTTGTTAACTATGGCTACACCTTC. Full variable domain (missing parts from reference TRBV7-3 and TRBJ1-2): GAGVSQTPSNKVTEKGKYVELRCDPISGHTALYWYRQSLGQGPEFLIYFQGTGAADDSGLPNDRFFAVRPEGSVSTLKIQRTERGDSAVYLCASSPLPSFVNYGYTFGSGTRLTVV.

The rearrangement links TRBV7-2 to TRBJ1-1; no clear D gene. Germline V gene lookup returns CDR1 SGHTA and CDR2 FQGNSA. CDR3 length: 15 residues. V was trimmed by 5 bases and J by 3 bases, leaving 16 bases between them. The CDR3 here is CASSPRRESYTEAFF. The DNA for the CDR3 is TGTGCCAGCAGCCCTCGGCGGGAATCCTACACTGAAGCTTTCTTT.